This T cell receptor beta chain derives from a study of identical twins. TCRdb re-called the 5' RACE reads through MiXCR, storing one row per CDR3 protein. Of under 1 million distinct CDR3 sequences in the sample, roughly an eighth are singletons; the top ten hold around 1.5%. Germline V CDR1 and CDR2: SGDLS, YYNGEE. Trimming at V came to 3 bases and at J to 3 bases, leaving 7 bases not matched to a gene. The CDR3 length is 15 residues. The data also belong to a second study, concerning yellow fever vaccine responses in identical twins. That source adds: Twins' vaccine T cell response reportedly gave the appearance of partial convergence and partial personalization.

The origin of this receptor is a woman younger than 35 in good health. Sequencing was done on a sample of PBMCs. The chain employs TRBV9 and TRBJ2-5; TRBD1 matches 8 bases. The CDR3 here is CASSADRGTEETQYF. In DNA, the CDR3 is TGTGCCAGCAGCGCTGACAGGGGTACGGAAGAGACCCAGTACTTC.